This T cell receptor (beta chain) came from a study of blood T cell repertoires in COVID-19. The wider study: Samples taken during acute and convalescent COVID-19 were collected in the United States, Italy and Spain. PBMCs, B-cell-depleted T cells, or T cells provided the cDNA or gDNA that made up the material.

Original processing methods: From reference gene primer amplification, estimates of nucleated cell counts were derived. The assay was immunoSEQ multiplex PCR, and TCRdb's table has in-frame clones only and misses some. V, J and clone size are taken as reported in that table, and D and trimming were inferred from the DNA itself. In the table there are more than 300,000 clones, almost 90% of which are singletons. The CDR3 has 16 residues. CDR1 is KGHSH, CDR2 LQKENI, per germline. V was trimmed by 0 bases and J by 13 bases, leaving 24 bases between them. This chain uses TRBV18 with TRBJ1-1, with D perhaps TRBD1 (5 bases). This TCR came from a woman between 40 and 55 years old with COVID-19, enrolled during active disease. The sample was peripheral blood. This CDR3 is CASSPPNGALGGVGFF. CDR3 in DNA: TGTGCCAGCTCACCACCGAACGGGGCCCTGGGAGGTGTTGGTTTCTTT.